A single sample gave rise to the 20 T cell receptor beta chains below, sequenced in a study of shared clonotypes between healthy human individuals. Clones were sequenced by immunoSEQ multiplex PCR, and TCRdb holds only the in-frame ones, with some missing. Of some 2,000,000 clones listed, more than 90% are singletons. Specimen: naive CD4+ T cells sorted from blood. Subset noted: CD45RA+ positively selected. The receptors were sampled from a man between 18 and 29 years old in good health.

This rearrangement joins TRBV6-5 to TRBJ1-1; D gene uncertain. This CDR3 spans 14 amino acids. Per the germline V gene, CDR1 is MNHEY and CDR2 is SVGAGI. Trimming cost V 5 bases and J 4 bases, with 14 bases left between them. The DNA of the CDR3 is TGTGCCAGCAGTAGAGGGAGTTGGGGCACTGAAGCTTTCTTT. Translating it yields CASSRGSWGTEAFF.

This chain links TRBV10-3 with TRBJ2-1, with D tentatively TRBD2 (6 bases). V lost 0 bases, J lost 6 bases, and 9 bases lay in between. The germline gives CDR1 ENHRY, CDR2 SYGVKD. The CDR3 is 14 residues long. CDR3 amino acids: CAISESTRGNEQFF. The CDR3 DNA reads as TGTGCCATCAGTGAGTCGACTAGAGGCAATGAGCAGTTCTTC.

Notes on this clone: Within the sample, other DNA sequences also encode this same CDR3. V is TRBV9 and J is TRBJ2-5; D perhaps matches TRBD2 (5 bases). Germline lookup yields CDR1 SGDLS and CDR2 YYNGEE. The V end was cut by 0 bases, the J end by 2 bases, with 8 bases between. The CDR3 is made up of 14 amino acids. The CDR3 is CASSVARGQETQYF. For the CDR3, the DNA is TGTGCCAGCAGCGTAGCACGGGGACAAGAGACCCAGTACTTC. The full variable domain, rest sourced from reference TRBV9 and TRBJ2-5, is DSGVTQTPKHLITATGQRVTLRCSPRSGDLSVYWYQQSLDQGLQFLIQYYNGEERAKGNILERFSAQQFPDLHSELNLSSLELGDSALYFCASSVARGQETQYFGPGTRLLVL.

The CDR3 sequence is CAWSVFRRGQETQYF. Here the CDR3 DNA reads TGTGCCTGGAGTGTATTCCGGCGGGGCCAAGAGACCCAGTACTTC. This chain connects TRBV30 to TRBJ2-5; the D gene is possibly TRBD2 (6 bases). This CDR3 has 15 amino acids. Germline lookup yields CDR1 GTSNPN and CDR2 SVGIG (reference sequence). Between the trimmed V and J ends, which lost 0 bases and 1 base, there was a span of 12 bases.

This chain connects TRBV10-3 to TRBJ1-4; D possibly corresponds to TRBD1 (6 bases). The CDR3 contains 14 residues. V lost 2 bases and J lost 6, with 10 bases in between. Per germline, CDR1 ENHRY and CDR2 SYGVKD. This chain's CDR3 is CAISEGQSYEKLFF. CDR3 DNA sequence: TGTGCCATCAGTGAGGGACAGTCTTATGAAAAACTGTTTTTT.

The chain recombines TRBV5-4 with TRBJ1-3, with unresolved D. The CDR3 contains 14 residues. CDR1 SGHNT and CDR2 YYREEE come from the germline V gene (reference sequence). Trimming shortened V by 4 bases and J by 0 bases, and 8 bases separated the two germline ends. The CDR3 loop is CASSPVNSGNTIYF. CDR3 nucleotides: TGTGCCAGCAGCCCAGTTAACTCTGGAAACACCATATATTTT.

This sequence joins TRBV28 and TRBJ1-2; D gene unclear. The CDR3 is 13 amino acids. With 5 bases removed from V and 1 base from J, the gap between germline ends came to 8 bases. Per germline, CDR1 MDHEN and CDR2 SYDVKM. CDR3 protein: CASSPGNNYGYTF. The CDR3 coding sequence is TGTGCCAGCAGTCCCGGGAATAACTATGGCTACACCTTC.

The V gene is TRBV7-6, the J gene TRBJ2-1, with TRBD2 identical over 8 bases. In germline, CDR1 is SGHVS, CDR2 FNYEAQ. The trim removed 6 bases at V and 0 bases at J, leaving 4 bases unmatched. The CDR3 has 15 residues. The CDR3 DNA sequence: TGTGCCAGCAGAATAGCGGGAAGCTCCTACAATGAGCAGTTCTTC. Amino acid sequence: CASRIAGSSYNEQFF.

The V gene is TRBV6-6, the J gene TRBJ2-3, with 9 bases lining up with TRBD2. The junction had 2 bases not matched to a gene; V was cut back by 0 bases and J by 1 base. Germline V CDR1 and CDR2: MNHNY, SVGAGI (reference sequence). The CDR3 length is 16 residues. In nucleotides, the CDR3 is TGTGCCAGCAGTTACTCCCCTAGCGGGGGCACAGATACGCAGTATTTT. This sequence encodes CASSYSPSGGTDTQYF.

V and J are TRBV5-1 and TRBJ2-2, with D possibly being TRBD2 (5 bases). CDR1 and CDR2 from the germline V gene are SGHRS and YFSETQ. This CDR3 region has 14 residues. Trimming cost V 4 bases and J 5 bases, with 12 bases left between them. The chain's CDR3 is CASSPGRGTGELFF. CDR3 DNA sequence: TGCGCCAGCAGCCCCGGACGGGGAACCGGGGAGCTGTTTTTT. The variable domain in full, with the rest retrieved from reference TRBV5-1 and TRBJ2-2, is KAGVTQTPRYLIKTRGQQVTLSCSPISGHRSVSWYQQTPGQGLQFLFEYFSETQRNKGNFPGRFSGRQFSNSRSEMNVSTLELGDSALYLCASSPGRGTGELFFGEGSRLTVL.

The chain's CDR3 is CASSFSGSSGIQYF. The CDR3 nucleotides read TGTGCCAGCAGCTTCAGTGGGAGTAGCGGCATTCAGTACTTC. V and J are TRBV5-8 and TRBJ2-4; the D gene is possibly TRBD2 (6 bases). The germline CDR1 and CDR2 sequences are SGHTS and YDEGEE. The V end was cut by 2 bases, the J end by 9 bases, with 15 bases between. The CDR3 is 14 amino acids.

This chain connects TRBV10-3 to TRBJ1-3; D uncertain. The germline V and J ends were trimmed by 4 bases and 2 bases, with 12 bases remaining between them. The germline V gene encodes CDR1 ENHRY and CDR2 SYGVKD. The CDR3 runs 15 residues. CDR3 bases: TGTGCCATCAGTGGGAATAACCCCCCTGGAAACACCATATATTTT. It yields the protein CAISGNNPPGNTIYF.

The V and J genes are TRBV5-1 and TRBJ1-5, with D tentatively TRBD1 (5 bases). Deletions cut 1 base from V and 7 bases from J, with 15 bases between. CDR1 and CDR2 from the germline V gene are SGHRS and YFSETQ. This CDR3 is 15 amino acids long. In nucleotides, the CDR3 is TGCGCCAGCAGCTTGTCGGGGCAGTCCCTCCAGCCCCAGCATTTT. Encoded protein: CASSLSGQSLQPQHF.

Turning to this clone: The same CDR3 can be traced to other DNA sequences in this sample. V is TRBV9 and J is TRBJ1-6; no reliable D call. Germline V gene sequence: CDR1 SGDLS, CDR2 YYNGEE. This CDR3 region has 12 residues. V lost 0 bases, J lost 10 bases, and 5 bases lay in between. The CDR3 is CASSVDGSPLHF. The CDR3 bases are TGTGCCAGCAGCGTAGACGGCTCACCCCTCCACTTT.

CDR3 in DNA: TGTGCCAGCAGTGTGTCGTCGAGTAACAATGAGCAGTTCTTC. It translates to CASSVSSSNNEQFF. This chain links TRBV6-5 with TRBJ2-1, with D uncertain. The CDR3 has 14 amino acids. V was shortened by 5 bases and J by 5 bases, with 13 bases between the two germline ends. From germline, CDR1 is MNHEY and CDR2 SVGAGI.

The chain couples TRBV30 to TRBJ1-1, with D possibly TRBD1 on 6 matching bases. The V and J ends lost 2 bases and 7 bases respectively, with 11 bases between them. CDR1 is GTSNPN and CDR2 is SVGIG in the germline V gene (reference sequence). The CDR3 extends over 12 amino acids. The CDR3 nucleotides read TGTGCCTGGAGTTCTGGGGGACATGAAGCTTTCTTT. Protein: CAWSSGGHEAFF.

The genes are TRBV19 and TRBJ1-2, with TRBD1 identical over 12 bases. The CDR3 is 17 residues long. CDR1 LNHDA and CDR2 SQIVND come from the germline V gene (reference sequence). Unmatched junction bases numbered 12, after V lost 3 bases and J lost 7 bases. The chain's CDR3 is CASSMGQGAPSGGGYTF. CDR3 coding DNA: TGTGCCAGTAGTATGGGACAGGGGGCCCCTTCCGGCGGTGGCTACACCTTC.

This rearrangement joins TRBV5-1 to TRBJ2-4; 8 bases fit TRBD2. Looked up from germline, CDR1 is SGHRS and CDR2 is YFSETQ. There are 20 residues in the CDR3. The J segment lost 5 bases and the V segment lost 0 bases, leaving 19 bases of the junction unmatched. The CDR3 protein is CASSLVGGGGPSSAENIQYF. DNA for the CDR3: TGCGCCAGCAGCTTGGTGGGTGGCGGGGGGCCCTCTTCCGCGGAAAACATTCAGTACTTC.

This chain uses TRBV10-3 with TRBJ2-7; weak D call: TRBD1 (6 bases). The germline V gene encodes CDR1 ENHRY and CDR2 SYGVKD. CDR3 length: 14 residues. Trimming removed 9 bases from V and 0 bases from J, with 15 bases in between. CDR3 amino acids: CAIADSASSYEQYF. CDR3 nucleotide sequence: TGTGCCATAGCGGACAGCGCTAGCTCCTACGAGCAGTACTTC.

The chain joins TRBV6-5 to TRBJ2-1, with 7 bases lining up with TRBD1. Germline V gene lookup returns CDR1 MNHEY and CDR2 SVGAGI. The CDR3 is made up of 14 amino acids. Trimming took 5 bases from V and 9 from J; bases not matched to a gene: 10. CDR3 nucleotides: TGTGCCAGCAGTCCGGGACAGAGGGTGTTTGAGCAGTTCTTC. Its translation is CASSPGQRVFEQFF.